A selection of T cell receptor beta chains follows, all from one sample in a study of blood T cell repertoires in COVID-19. TCRdb keeps only in-frame clones here, not all; method: immunoSEQ multiplex PCR. The sample holds about 210,000 clones, around 90% seen once. What was sequenced was peripheral blood. These receptor sequences come from a man in his thirties or forties with acute or convalescent COVID-19. The conserved cysteine and the conserved F or W are not part of the CDR3 here. Each record gives: V gene, CDR3 protein.

TRBV5-8 ASTLQRLAGVSETQY
TRBV18 ASSPAGTGYYGYT
TRBV2 ASSDKVETDYEQY
TRBV2 ASSEQGTQY
TRBV3-1/TRBV3-2 ASSQGDSGQPQH
TRBV3-1/TRBV3-2 ASSQDRQGLLH
TRBV5-1 ASSSSLRQGTDTQY
TRBV5-6 ASSRRGSTDTQY
TRBV24-1 ATSDSKAGGFNEQF
TRBV27 ASSKFTGGETQY
TRBV21-1 ASSKVGTDNEQF
TRBV10-3 AVKNREHSEQY
TRBV4-1 ASSQDRSLANYGYT
TRBV5-5 ASRGDRGRAPYGYT
TRBV27 ASSFTGVYGYT
TRBV23-1 ASRLQGAGTEAF
TRBV19 ASSINFGQLAGGYT
TRBV7-9 ASSFTGRDNEKLF
TRBV7-9 ASSPRDRGYEQY
TRBV2 ASSQGQGIGYGYT
TRBV4-2 ASSSQRGGNQPQH
TRBV19 ASSTGTGGTEAF
TRBV6-6 ASSYFGSGINTEAF
TRBV7-2 ASSSTPGGGGYNEQF
TRBV9 ASSVTLAAGYEKLF
TRBV27 ANKPLCPYYGYT